Listed below are T cell receptor beta chains from one sample, sequenced in a study of blood T cells in healthy people across ages. A single record per CDR3 protein comes from TCRdb applying MiXCR to the 5' RACE reads. Of 850,000 or so distinct CDR3 sequences listed, 29% were seen once; the top ten hold roughly 17%. Sequenced sample: blood. These receptors all come from a woman aged 80 or over in good health. Each CDR3 is given with its conserved first and last residue. The D gene is left open where the match is weak. Some rows mark clone size as missing; the rest say once, few, many or name a class of expanded clone.

V	size	D	J	DNA	CDR3
TRBV11-2	NA	NA	TRBJ2-3	TGTGCCAGTGGGGGTAGAGGCGGAGATACGCAGTATTTT	CASGGRGGDTQYF
TRBV5-1	NA	TRBD1	TRBJ2-5	TGCGCCAGCAGCGCCGACAGGGTAGGGGAGACCCAGTACTTC	CASSADRVGETQYF
TRBV29-1	few	NA	TRBJ1-5	TGCAGCGTTGGTTGGGGGGCACCTCAGCCCCAGCATTTT	CSVGWGAPQPQHF
TRBV6-4	many	NA	TRBJ2-1	TGTGCCAGCAGTGACTCGATTAAAAACAGGGTACTAGGGGGGCCCTACAATGAGCAGTTCTTC	CASSDSIKNRVLGGPYNEQFF
TRBV6-2/TRBV6-3	few	TRBD2	TRBJ2-2	TGTGCCAGCAGTTACAGGGGACTAGCAACCGGGGAGCTGTTTTTT	CASSYRGLATGELFF
TRBV4-3	many	TRBD2	TRBJ2-3	TGCGCCAGCAGCCAAGATGTACGGGGGGCAGATACGCAGTATTTT	CASSQDVRGADTQYF
TRBV6-1	NA	NA	TRBJ1-5	TGTGCCAGCAGTGAAGCCGGGGCACAGGGTCAGCCCCAGCATTTT	CASSEAGAQGQPQHF
TRBV6-1	NA	NA	TRBJ2-2	TGTGCCAGCAGCAACTTTATACGTATGAGGGGGTACACCGGGGAGCTGTTTTTT	CASSNFIRMRGYTGELFF
TRBV5-1	NA	TRBD2	TRBJ2-3	TGCGCCAGCAGCTTGCCGACTAGCGAAAAGTATTTT	CASSLPTSEKYF
TRBV5-1	NA	NA	TRBJ1-6	TGCGCCAGCGCAGCCGGGGCCGACTCTTCACCCCTCCACTTT	CASAAGADSSPLHF
TRBV6-5	many	TRBD1	TRBJ1-2	TGTGCCAGCAGCCAGCCGGCAGGGGGCTTTGGCTACACCTTC	CASSQPAGGFGYTF
TRBV30	NA	TRBD1	TRBJ2-7	TGTGCCTGCGCAAGGGGACAGGGGGTCGAGCAGTACTTC	CACARGQGVEQYF
TRBV11-3	NA	NA	TRBJ1-1	TGTGCCAGCAGCTCCGGATTCGAAGCTTTCTTT	CASSSGFEAFF
TRBV20-1	many	NA	TRBJ2-5	TGCAGTGCGACCCCGGCGGGCAGGGAGACCCAGTACTTC	CSATPAGRETQYF
TRBV6-2/TRBV6-3	many	NA	TRBJ2-2	TGTGCCAGCAGTACCCAGGTAGAAACCGGGGAGCTGTTTTTT	CASSTQVETGELFF
TRBV6-5	few	NA	TRBJ1-2	TGTGCCAGCAGTTACTCGCCTCAGGGGCGCTCCACCTTC	CASSYSPQGRSTF
TRBV20-1	NA	TRBD2	TRBJ2-5	TGCAGTGCTACCGCGGGGGGCCAACAAGAGACCCAGTACTTC	CSATAGGQQETQYF